This T cell receptor beta chain is drawn from a study of T-cell reconstitution after alpha-beta-depleted transplantation in children. Preparing the TCRbeta library involved the use of unique molecular identifiers. A single record per CDR3 protein comes from TCRdb applying MiXCR to the PCR reads. The repertoire holds some 500,000 distinct CDR3 sequences, with about a sixth as singletons. The sequencing here drew on PBMCs from the stem cell graft donor, taken from the stem cell graft. This TCR was sampled from a human donor who donated a stem cell graft to a child with acute lymphoblastic leukemia.

This CDR3 reads CSAFGKETQYF. In nucleotides, the CDR3 is TGCAGTGCTTTCGGGAAAGAGACCCAGTACTTC. J is TRBJ2-5 and V is TRBV20-1, with a weak D call TRBD2 (5 bases). The CDR3 spans 11 residues. The germline V gene has CDR1 DFQATT and CDR2 SNEGSKA (reference sequence). Trimming removed 5 bases at V and 3 bases at J, with 7 bases between.